A single sample is the source of the 21 T cell receptor beta chains below, sequenced in a study of blood T cell repertoires in COVID-19. Using immunoSEQ multiplex PCR, the repertoire was profiled, and TCRdb retains in-frame clones only, with some absent. The data hold some 250,000 clones, with 80% to 85% observed a single time. Sequencing was done on a sample of peripheral blood. The source is a man in his forties with acute or convalescent COVID-19.

This rearrangement joins TRBV29-1 to TRBJ1-2; TRBD1 matches 8 bases. V shed 7 bases, J shed 4 bases, and the junction held 8 bases outside the gene matches. The CDR3 length is 13 residues. The germline CDR1 and CDR2 sequences are SQVTM and ANQGSEA. CDR3 DNA sequence: TGCAGCGCCCGAGGGACAGGTTTCTATGGCTACACCTTC. Amino acids: CSARGTGFYGYTF.

The rearrangement joins TRBV29-1 to TRBJ2-1; D is undetermined. Germline V lookup: CDR1 SQVTM, CDR2 ANQGSEA. The V gene lost 4 bases and the J gene lost 7 bases, with 8 bases spanning the gap. CDR3 length equals 11 residues. The CDR3 loop is CSVVYVNEQFF. CDR3 coding DNA: TGCAGCGTTGTTTATGTGAATGAGCAGTTCTTC.

The chain has TRBV19 and TRBJ2-1, with 11 bases matching TRBD2. The CDR3 consists of 14 residues. The ends lost 9 bases at V and 2 bases at J; junction bases unmatched: 3. CDR1 and CDR2 (germline): LNHDA, SQIVND (reference sequence). The CDR3 DNA reads as TGTGCCAGCTCGGGACTAGCGGCCTACAATGAGCAGTTCTTC. Encoded protein: CASSGLAAYNEQFF.

There are a few counts of this clone. The rearrangement uses TRBV29-1 and TRBJ1-2; 7 nucleotides match TRBD1. The germline V gene encodes CDR1 SQVTM and CDR2 ANQGSEA. Germline trimming cut 5 bases from V and 2 bases from J; bases unmatched to any gene: 5. This CDR3 has 13 amino acids. As DNA, the CDR3 is TGCAGCGTTCGGACAGGCTGGAACTATGGCTACACCTTC. As protein: CSVRTGWNYGYTF.

This clone occurred a few times. The chain uses TRBV5-1 and TRBJ2-7; tentative D call: TRBD2 (7 bases). The CDR3 length is 18 residues. The germline CDR1 and CDR2 sequences are SGHRS and YFSETQ. Trimming took 4 bases from V and 7 from J, leaving 30 bases between them. DNA of the CDR3: TGCGCCAGCAGCCGCCGACAGGCGAACTATCTAGTCGGGGGGGAGCAGTACTTC. It specifies CASSRRQANYLVGGEQYF.

V is TRBV7-3 and J is TRBJ2-7, with 8 bases that match TRBD1. The germline V gene has CDR1 SGHTA and CDR2 FQGTGA. The V segment lost 7 bases and the J segment 1 base; nucleotides outside the gene matches: 6. CDR3 length: 14 amino acids. This CDR3 is CASKSDRVSYEQYF. In DNA form, the CDR3 reads TGTGCCAGCAAGTCGGACAGGGTATCCTACGAGCAGTACTTC.

The V call is TRBV27, the J call TRBJ2-5; 7 bases line up with TRBD1. The germline V gene has CDR1 MNHEY and CDR2 SMNVEV (reference sequence). Germline trimming cut 6 bases from V and 2 bases from J; bases unmatched to any gene: 6. CDR3 length: 14 amino acids. The CDR3 loop is CASRPGQQQETQYF. The CDR3 bases are TGTGCCAGCAGACCGGGACAGCAACAAGAGACCCAGTACTTC.

This chain connects TRBV12-5 to TRBJ1-2; 9 nucleotides line up with TRBD1. The J segment lost 8 bases and the V segment lost 4 bases, leaving 5 bases of the junction unmatched. CDR3 size: 13 residues. CDR1 is LGHNT and CDR2 is FRNRAP in the germline V gene. CDR3: CASGWGQGGGYTF. The CDR3 DNA follows: TGTGCTAGTGGTTGGGGACAGGGAGGCGGCTACACCTTC.

This chain uses TRBV13 with TRBJ2-1; 9 nucleotides align to TRBD2. Trimming took 5 bases from V and 3 from J; bases not matched to a gene: 14. The CDR3 consists of 18 residues. CDR1 and CDR2 from the germline V gene are PRHDT and FYEKMQ (reference sequence). The CDR3: CASSIRPQLAGSYNEQFF. The CDR3 DNA reads as TGTGCCAGCAGCATCAGGCCCCAACTAGCGGGCAGCTACAATGAGCAGTTCTTC.

This clone was found a few times. The chain is built from TRBV19 and TRBJ1-2; 9 bases align to TRBD1. CDR1 is LNHDA and CDR2 is SQIVND in the germline V gene (reference sequence). V trimming: 7 bases; J trimming: 5 bases; junction bases outside the gene matches: 5. There are 13 residues in the CDR3. CDR3: CASKRQGGYGYTF. The CDR3 region has the DNA TGTGCCAGTAAACGACAGGGGGGTTATGGCTACACCTTC.

This clone was detected only a few times. The rearrangement links TRBV7-2 to TRBJ1-2, with a weak D call TRBD1 (5 bases). V lost 5 bases and J lost 3, with 13 bases in between. CDR3 length equals 14 residues. Germline-derived CDR1 and CDR2 are SGHTA and FQGNSA. The CDR3 region is CASSPFKGHYGYTF. In DNA form, the CDR3 reads TGTGCCAGCAGCCCTTTCAAGGGGCACTATGGCTACACCTTC.

The chain recombines TRBV6-6 with TRBJ2-7; the match to TRBD1 covers 8 bases. The CDR3 runs to 12 residues. Germline CDR1 MNHNY, CDR2 SVGAGI (reference sequence). V shed 5 bases and J 4 bases; nucleotides not matched to a gene: 1. CDR3 residues: CASSTGGYEQYF. CDR3 nucleotides: TGTGCCAGCAGTACAGGGGGTTACGAGCAGTACTTC.

The chain employs TRBV11-2 and TRBJ1-4, with D perhaps TRBD1 (6 bases). With 5 bases removed from V and 11 bases from J, the gap between germline ends came to 18 bases. Germline V gene sequence: CDR1 SGHAT, CDR2 FQNNGV. The CDR3 totals 14 residues. The CDR3 protein is CASSPRWDTQKLFF. The CDR3 DNA is TGTGCCAGCAGCCCACGATGGGACACACAGAAACTGTTTTTT.

The chain employs TRBV5-8 and TRBJ1-1; D remains unclear. Germline-derived CDR1 and CDR2 are SGHTS and YDEGEE. V lost 5 bases and J lost 9, with 11 bases in between. The CDR3 is made up of 11 amino acids. The CDR3, as DNA: TGTGCCAGCAGTTTTTTAGCACAAGCTTTCTTT. Protein sequence: CASSFLAQAFF. The whole variable domain, filled in from reference TRBV5-8 and TRBJ1-1, reads EAGVTQSPTHLIKTRGQQATLRCSPISGHTSVYWYQQALGLGLQFLLWYDEGEERNRGNFPPRFSGRQFPNYSSELNVNALELEDSALYLCASSFLAQAFFGQGTRLTVV.

CDR3: CASSLLVMESGANVLTF. CDR3 nucleotides: TGTGCCAGCAGCTTATTAGTCATGGAGTCTGGGGCCAACGTCCTGACTTTC. This rearrangement joins TRBV7-6 to TRBJ2-6, with no clear D. The germline gives CDR1 SGHVS, CDR2 FNYEAQ. V was cut by 2 bases and J by 1 base, with 12 bases left in between. The CDR3 runs 17 residues.

Only one count was recorded for this clone. The chain recombines TRBV6-4 with TRBJ2-2, with 10 positions matching TRBD2. Looked up from germline, CDR1 is MRHNA and CDR2 is SNTAGT. Losses at the gene ends were 0 bases for V and 7 bases for J; bases not matched to a gene: 8. The CDR3 is made up of 17 amino acids. CDR3 sequence (DNA): TGTGCCAGCAGTGACTCGTTTGCTAGCGGGAGTGTCGGGGAGCTGTTTTTT. Its translation: CASSDSFASGSVGELFF.

The genes are TRBV6-5 and TRBJ2-2; tentatively, D is TRBD1 (6 bases). V dropped 10 bases and J dropped 1 base, with 13 bases sitting between them. Germline-derived CDR1 and CDR2 are MNHEY and SVGAGI. The length of the CDR3 is 14 residues. DNA of the CDR3: TGTGCCACCTTTTCGGGACAGAACACCGGGGAGCTGTTTTTT. It translates to CATFSGQNTGELFF.

The rearrangement joins TRBV19 to TRBJ1-6, with 9 bases fitting TRBD1. The germline V gene has CDR1 LNHDA and CDR2 SQIVND (reference sequence). V shed 2 bases, J shed 5 bases, and the junction held 4 bases outside the gene matches. The CDR3 loop spans 16 amino acids. CDR3 residues: CASSIWTGVNNSPLHF. DNA of the CDR3: TGTGCCAGTAGTATATGGACAGGGGTAAATAATTCACCCCTCCACTTT.

The chain joins TRBV18 to TRBJ1-1; no reliable D call. The CDR3 has 12 amino acids. V was trimmed by 3 bases and J by 8 bases, leaving 10 bases between them. The V gene's germline CDR1 is KGHSH and CDR2 LQKENI. The CDR3 sequence: CASSPEVREAFF. CDR3 DNA sequence: TGTGCCAGCTCACCCGAGGTTAGGGAAGCTTTCTTT.

The chain employs TRBV10-1 and TRBJ2-7; 12 bases agree with TRBD2. The CDR3 consists of 15 residues. The J segment lost 4 bases and the V segment lost 5 bases, leaving 6 bases of the junction unmatched. Germline assignment: CDR1 WNHNN and CDR2 SYGVQD (reference sequence). The CDR3 nucleotides read TGCGCCAGCAGTCCCTGGACTAGCGGGACTTACGAGCAGTACTTC. Translation gives CASSPWTSGTYEQYF.

The rearrangement joins TRBV18 to TRBJ1-1, with D possibly matching TRBD1 (5 bases). V lost 8 bases to trimming and J lost 3 bases, with 16 bases between them. Germline V gene data show CDR1 as KGHSH and CDR2 as LQKENI. The CDR3 has 14 residues. The CDR3 DNA sequence: TGTGCCAGCCGAGATCAACAGGATTACACTGAAGCTTTCTTT. Translation gives CASRDQQDYTEAFF.